This TCR beta chain derives from a study of brain T cells in children with intractable seizures. Study-wide results and limits: Only CDR3 sequence similarity suggested viral specificity, without known HCMV serostatus. Pre- and post-surgery blood differed in depth, so pre-surgery absences may be undersampling.

Germline assignment: CDR1 SEHNR and CDR2 FQNEAQ (reference sequence). The CDR3 sequence is 16 residues long. Trimming pared 5 bases from V and 1 base from J, leaving 17 bases between. Concerning this clone: Antigen: not known.

Time point denoted: blood from clinic visit 5 months post-surgery; TSC patient then seizure free. The sequenced cases were selected for having the highest brain T cell transcript signatures. Patients received at least one anti-epileptic drug before surgery. Sequencing was performed with immunoSEQ multiplex PCR; in TCRdb, only in-frame clones are kept and a portion is missing. The sample yields 340,000 or so clones, more than 85% seen once. The sample here was peripheral blood, taken approximately 5 months after surgery. The V call is TRBV7-9, the J call TRBJ1-1; D may be TRBD1 (6 bases). The receptor comes from a boy under three years old with tuberous sclerosis and intractable seizures. The CDR3: CASSAIGQPSNTEAFF. CDR3 nucleotides: TGTGCCAGCAGCGCTATAGGACAGCCCTCGAACACTGAAGCTTTCTTT.